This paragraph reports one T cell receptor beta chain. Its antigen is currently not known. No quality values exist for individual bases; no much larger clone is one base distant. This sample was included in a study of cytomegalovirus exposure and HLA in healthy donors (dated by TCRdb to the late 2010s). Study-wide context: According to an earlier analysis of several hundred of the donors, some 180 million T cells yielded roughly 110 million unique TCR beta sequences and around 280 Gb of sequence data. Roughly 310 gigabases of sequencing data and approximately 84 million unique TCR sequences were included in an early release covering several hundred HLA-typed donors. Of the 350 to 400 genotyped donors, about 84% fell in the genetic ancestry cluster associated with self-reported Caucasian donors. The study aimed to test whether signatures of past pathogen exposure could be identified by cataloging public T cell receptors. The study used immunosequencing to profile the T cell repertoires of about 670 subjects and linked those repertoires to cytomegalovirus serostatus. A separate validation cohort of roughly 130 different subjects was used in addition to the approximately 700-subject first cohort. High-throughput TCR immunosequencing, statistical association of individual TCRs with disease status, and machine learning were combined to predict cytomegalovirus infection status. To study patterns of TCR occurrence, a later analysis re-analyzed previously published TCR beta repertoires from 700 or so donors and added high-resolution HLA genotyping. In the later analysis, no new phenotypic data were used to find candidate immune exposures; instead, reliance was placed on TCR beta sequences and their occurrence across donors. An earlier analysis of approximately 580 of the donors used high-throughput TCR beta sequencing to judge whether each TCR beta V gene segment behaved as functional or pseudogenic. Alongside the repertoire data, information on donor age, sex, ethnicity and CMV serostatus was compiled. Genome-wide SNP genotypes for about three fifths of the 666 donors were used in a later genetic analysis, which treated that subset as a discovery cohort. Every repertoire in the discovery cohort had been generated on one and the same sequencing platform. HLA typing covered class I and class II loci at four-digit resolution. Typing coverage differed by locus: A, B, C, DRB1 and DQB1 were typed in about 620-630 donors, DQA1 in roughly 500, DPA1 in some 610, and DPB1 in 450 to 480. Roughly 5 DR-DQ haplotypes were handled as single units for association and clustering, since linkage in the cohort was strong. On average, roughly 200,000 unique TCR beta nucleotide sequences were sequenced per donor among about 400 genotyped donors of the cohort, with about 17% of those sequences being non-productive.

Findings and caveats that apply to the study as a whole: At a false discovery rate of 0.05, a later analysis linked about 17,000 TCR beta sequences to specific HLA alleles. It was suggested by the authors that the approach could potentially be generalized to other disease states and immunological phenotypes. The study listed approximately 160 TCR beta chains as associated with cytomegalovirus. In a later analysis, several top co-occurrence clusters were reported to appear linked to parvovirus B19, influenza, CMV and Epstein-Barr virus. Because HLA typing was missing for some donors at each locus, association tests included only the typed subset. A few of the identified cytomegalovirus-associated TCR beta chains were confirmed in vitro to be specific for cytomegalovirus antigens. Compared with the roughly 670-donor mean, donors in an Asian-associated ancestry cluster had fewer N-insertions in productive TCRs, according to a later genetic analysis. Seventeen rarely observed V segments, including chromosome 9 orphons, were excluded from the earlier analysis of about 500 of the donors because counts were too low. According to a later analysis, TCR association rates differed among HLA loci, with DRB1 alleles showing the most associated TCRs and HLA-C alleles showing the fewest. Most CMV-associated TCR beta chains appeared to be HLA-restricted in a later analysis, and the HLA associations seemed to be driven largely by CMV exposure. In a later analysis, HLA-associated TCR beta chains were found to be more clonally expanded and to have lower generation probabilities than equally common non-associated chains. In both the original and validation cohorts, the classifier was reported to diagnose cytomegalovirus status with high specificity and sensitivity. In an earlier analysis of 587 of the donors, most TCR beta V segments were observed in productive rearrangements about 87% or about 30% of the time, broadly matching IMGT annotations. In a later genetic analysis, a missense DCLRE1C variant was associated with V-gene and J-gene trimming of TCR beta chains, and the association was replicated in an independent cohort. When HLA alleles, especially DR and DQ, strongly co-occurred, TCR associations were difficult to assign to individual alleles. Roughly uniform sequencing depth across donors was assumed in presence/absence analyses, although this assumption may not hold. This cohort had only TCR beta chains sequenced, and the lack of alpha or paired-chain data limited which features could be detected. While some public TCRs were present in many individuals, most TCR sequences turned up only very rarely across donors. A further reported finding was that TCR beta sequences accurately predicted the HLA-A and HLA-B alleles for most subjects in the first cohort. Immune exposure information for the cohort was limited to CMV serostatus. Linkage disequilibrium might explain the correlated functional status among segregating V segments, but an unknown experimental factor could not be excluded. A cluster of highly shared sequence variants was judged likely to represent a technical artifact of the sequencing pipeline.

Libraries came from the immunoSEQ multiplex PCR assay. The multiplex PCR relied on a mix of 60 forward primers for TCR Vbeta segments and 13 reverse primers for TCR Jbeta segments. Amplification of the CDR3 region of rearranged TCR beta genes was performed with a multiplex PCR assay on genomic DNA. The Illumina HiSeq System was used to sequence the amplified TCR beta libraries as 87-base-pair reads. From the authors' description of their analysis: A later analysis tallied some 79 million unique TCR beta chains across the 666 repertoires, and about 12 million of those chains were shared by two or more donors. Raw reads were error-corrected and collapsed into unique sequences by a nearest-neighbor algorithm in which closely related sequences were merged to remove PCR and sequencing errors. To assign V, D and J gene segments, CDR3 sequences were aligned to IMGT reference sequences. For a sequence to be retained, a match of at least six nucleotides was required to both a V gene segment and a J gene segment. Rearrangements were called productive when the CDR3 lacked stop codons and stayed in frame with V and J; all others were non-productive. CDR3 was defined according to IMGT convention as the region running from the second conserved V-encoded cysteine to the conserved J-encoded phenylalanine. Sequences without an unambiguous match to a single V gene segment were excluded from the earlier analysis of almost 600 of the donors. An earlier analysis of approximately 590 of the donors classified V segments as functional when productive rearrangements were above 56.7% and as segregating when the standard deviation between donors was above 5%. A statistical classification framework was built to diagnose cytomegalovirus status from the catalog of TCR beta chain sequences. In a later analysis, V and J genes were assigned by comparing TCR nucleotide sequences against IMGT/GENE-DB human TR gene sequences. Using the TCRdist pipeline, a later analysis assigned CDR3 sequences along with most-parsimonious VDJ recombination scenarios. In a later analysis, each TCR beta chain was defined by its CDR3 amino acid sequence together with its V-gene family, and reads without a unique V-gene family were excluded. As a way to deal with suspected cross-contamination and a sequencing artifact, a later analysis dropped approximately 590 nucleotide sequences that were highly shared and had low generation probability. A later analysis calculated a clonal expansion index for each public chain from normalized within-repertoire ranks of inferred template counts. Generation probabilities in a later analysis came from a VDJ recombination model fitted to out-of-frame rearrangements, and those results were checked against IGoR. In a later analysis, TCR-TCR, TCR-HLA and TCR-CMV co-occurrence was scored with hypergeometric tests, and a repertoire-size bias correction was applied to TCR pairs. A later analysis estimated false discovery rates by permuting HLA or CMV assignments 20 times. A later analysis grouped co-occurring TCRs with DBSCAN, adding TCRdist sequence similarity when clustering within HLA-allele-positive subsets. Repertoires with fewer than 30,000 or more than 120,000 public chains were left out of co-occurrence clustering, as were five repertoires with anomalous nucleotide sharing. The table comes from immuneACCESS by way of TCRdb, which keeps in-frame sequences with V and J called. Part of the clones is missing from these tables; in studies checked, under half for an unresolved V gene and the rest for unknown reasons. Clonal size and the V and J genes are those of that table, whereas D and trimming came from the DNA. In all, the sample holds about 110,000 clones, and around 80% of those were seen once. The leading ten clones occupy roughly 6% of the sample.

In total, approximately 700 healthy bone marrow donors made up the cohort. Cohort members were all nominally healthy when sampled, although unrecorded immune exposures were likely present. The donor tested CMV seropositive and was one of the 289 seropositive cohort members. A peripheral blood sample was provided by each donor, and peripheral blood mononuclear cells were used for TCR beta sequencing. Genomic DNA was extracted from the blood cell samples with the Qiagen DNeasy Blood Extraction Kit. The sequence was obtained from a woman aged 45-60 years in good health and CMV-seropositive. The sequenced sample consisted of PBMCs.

The CDR3 region reads CASSLLFIDEQYF. DNA sequence: TGTGCCAGCAGCTTGCTTTTTATAGACGAGCAGTACTTC. The chain joins TRBV7-9 to TRBJ2-7, with no confident D gene call. At the junction V is shortened by 3 bases and J by 5 bases, with 11 bases in between. The CDR3, cysteine through phenylalanine, is 13 amino acids long. This entry keeps only the CDR3 DNA: 39 bases, framed from base 1. Via the germline V gene (reference sequence), CDR1 is SEHNR and CDR2 FQNEAQ.